This T cell receptor (beta chain) is drawn from a study of blood T cells in healthy people across ages. Primers used in a second PCR of roughly 6 to 11 cycles were a sample-barcoded 5' primer and a J-beta primer mix. Using its own MiXCR run on the 5' RACE reads, TCRdb lists one record per CDR3 protein. This sample yields hundreds of thousands of distinct CDR3 sequences, of which around 45% are seen a single time; approximately 18% belongs to the top ten. This clonotype was detected once. Its specificity is unknown. Trimming cost V 7 bases and J 0 bases, with 10 bases left between them. The germline V gene has CDR1 SNHLY and CDR2 FYNNEI. The length of the CDR3 is 14 residues. Study-wide results and limits: Both higher diversity and more naive CD4+ cells marked long-lived donors when set against aged donors.

The sample taken for sequencing was blood. V gene TRBV2 combines with J gene TRBJ2-1, with D maybe TRBD2 (6 bases). This TCR came from a man older than 75 in good health. The CDR3: CASIETSSYNEQFF. The DNA of the CDR3 is TGTGCCAGCATAGAGACTAGCTCCTACAATGAGCAGTTCTTC.